A selection of T cell receptor beta chains follows, all from one sample in a study of T cell responses to AZD1222 COVID-19 vaccine. The table came from immunoSEQ multiplex PCR; TCRdb's copy has only in-frame clones and leaves some out. The data show around 200,000 clones, roughly 93% seen once. The sample consisted of peripheral blood, taken on day 0 of AZD1222 vaccination. These receptors all come from an adult in good health. Each CDR3 is given with its conserved first and last residue. Fields, in order: CDR3 length, clone size, V gene, D gene, J gene, CDR3 protein, CDR3 DNA. D genes are given only for firm matches. Expanded clones get a size class; other rows say once, few or many, or leave the size out.

16,.,TRBV16,.,TRBJ1-5,CASSQSRAALNQPQHF,TGTGCCAGCAGCCAATCGAGGGCAGCCCTAAATCAGCCCCAGCATTTT
16,.,TRBV7-8,TRBD1,TRBJ2-1,CASSLRQGSTYNEQFF,TGTGCCAGCAGCCTACGACAGGGGTCAACATACAATGAGCAGTTCTTC
12,.,TRBV10-3,.,TRBJ1-2,CAISPDVVGYTF,TGTGCCATCAGTCCCGACGTGGTCGGCTACACCTTC
13,.,TRBV28,.,TRBJ1-2,CASSLWGRDGYTF,TGTGCCAGCAGTTTATGGGGACGGGATGGCTACACCTTC
14,once,TRBV9,.,TRBJ1-1,CASSPGQTNTEAFF,TGTGCCAGCAGCCCCGGACAGACGAACACTGAAGCTTTCTTT
13,.,TRBV2,.,TRBJ1-1,CASRAGPMTEAFF,TGTGCCAGCAGGGCGGGACCGATGACTGAAGCTTTCTTT
15,.,TRBV7-6,.,TRBJ2-1,CASSLVSGGLNEQFF,TGTGCCAGCAGCTTAGTTTCAGGGGGGTTGAATGAGCAGTTCTTC
13,.,TRBV29-1,.,TRBJ1-4,CSVSGPGPEKLFF,TGCAGCGTTTCAGGTCCCGGGCCGGAAAAACTGTTTTTT
13,.,TRBV7-9,TRBD1,TRBJ2-1,CASRGQEQGGQFF,TGTGCCAGCAGAGGACAGGAACAGGGGGGGCAGTTCTTC
17,.,TRBV4-2,.,TRBJ1-6,CASSQEDTSSYNSPLHF,TGTGCCAGCAGCCAAGAGGACACGAGCTCCTATAATTCACCCCTCCACTTT
14,.,TRBV10-3,.,TRBJ1-2,CAISEFEGLRGYTF,TGTGCCATCAGTGAGTTTGAGGGCCTCCGGGGCTACACCTTC
19,.,TRBV7-8,.,TRBJ1-4,CASSLKEWVNSATNEKLFF,TGTGCCAGCAGCTTAAAAGAGTGGGTCAACTCTGCAACTAATGAAAAACTGTTTTTT
14,.,TRBV3-1/TRBV3-2,.,TRBJ2-7,CASSRRDFNYEQYF,TGTGCCAGCAGCCGCCGGGACTTTAACTACGAGCAGTACTTC
14,.,TRBV27,.,TRBJ2-7,CASSSRTGTYEQYF,TGTGCCAGCAGTTCACGAACAGGCACCTACGAGCAGTACTTC
15,once,TRBV6-2/TRBV6-3,TRBD1,TRBJ1-2,CASSTPTGGNYGYTF,TGTGCCAGCAGTACGCCGACAGGGGGTAACTATGGCTACACCTTC
15,.,TRBV10-3,.,TRBJ2-7,CAISESRGSTYEQYF,TGTGCCATCAGTGAGTCAAGGGGGTCGACCTACGAGCAGTACTTC
17,once,TRBV28,TRBD1,TRBJ1-2,CASSLYQVRDSGSGYTF,TGTGCCAGCAGTTTATATCAGGTCCGGGACAGCGGATCGGGCTACACCTTC
15,.,TRBV18,TRBD2,TRBJ2-1,CASSRGLAEYNEQFF,TGTGCCAGCTCACGGGGACTAGCGGAGTACAATGAGCAGTTCTTC
12,.,TRBV6-6,.,TRBJ2-1,CASSSQRDEQFF,TGTGCCAGCAGTTCACAAAGAGATGAGCAGTTCTTC
15,.,TRBV25-1,.,TRBJ1-4,CASSESDATNEKLFF,TGTGCCAGCAGTGAATCGGATGCAACTAATGAAAAACTGTTTTTT
16,.,TRBV15,.,TRBJ2-7,CATSRASGSKPYEQYF,TGTGCCACCAGCAGAGCCTCCGGGAGTAAACCCTACGAGCAGTACTTC
11,.,TRBV27,.,TRBJ2-3,CASSNIGTQYF,TGTGCCAGCAGTAACATCGGTACGCAGTATTTT
17,once,TRBV5-1,.,TRBJ1-4,CASSLGFSDWGNEKLFF,TGCGCCAGCAGCTTGGGATTCAGCGATTGGGGCAATGAAAAACTGTTTTTT
14,.,TRBV6-5,TRBD1,TRBJ2-7,CASSYDRETYEQYF,TGTGCCAGCAGTTATGACAGGGAAACCTACGAGCAGTACTTC
15,.,TRBV6-5,.,TRBJ2-3,CASRRGRGSTDTQYF,TGTGCCAGCAGGAGGGGTCGGGGGTCCACAGATACGCAGTATTTT
15,.,TRBV11-2,.,TRBJ2-5,CASSLAPQGYETQYF,TGTGCCAGCAGCTTAGCCCCACAGGGATACGAGACCCAGTACTTC
15,.,TRBV27,.,TRBJ2-1,CASSNGGALVNEQFF,TGTGCCAGCTCTAATGGTGGGGCCCTAGTCAATGAGCAGTTCTTC
16,.,TRBV5-1,.,TRBJ2-2,CASSPREGGSTGELFF,TGCGCCAGCAGCCCCAGGGAGGGGGGGAGCACCGGGGAGCTGTTTTTT
14,.,TRBV28,.,TRBJ1-1,CASSDWTLDTEAFF,TGTGCCAGCAGTGATTGGACATTGGACACTGAAGCTTTCTTT
20,.,TRBV3-1/TRBV3-2,.,TRBJ2-1,CASSHSTPSPGAISYNEQFF,TGTGCCAGCAGCCATTCCACGCCCTCTCCGGGGGCGATCTCCTACAATGAGCAGTTCTTC
19,once,TRBV7-6,.,TRBJ2-3,CASSPLPAGRGSGTDTQYF,TGTGCCAGCAGCCCCCTTCCTGCGGGCAGGGGATCTGGCACAGATACGCAGTATTTT
11,.,TRBV6-6,.,TRBJ2-7,CASSTRQELYF,TGTGCCAGCAGTACACGACAGGAACTGTACTTC
13,.,TRBV19,.,TRBJ2-7,CASSHQGPYEQYF,TGTGCCAGTAGTCACCAGGGTCCCTACGAGCAGTACTTC
18,.,TRBV4-3,.,TRBJ1-4,CASSLTYLLGQENEKLFF,TGCGCCAGCAGCCTGACTTATCTACTTGGGCAGGAAAATGAAAAACTGTTTTTT
14,.,TRBV3-1/TRBV3-2,.,TRBJ2-7,CASSHRDKPYEQYF,TGTGCCAGCAGCCACAGGGACAAACCCTACGAGCAGTACTTC
11,.,TRBV13,.,TRBJ2-1,CASSVGNEQFF,TGTGCCAGCAGCGTAGGAAATGAGCAGTTCTTC
15,.,TRBV11-1,TRBD2,TRBJ2-7,CASSLARGLDYEQYF,TGTGCCAGCAGCTTAGCCCGGGGACTAGACTACGAGCAGTACTTC
16,.,TRBV6-2/TRBV6-3,.,TRBJ2-4,CASSYGASVVKNIQYF,TGTGCCAGCAGTTACGGGGCTAGCGTGGTCAAAAACATTCAGTACTTC
13,.,TRBV6-5,.,TRBJ1-6,CASNAQWNSPLHF,TGTGCCAGCAACGCCCAGTGGAATTCACCCCTCCACTTT
14,.,TRBV27,.,TRBJ2-3,CASSSPGSSDTQYF,TGTGCCAGCAGTTCCCCGGGTTCTTCAGATACGCAGTATTTT
13,.,TRBV6-5,TRBD2,TRBJ2-7,CASQLAGVREQYF,TGTGCCAGCCAACTAGCGGGAGTGCGAGAGCAGTACTTC
12,.,TRBV7-9,.,TRBJ2-7,CAGGGKGYEQYF,TGTGCCGGAGGTGGCAAGGGCTACGAGCAGTACTTC
14,.,TRBV9,.,TRBJ1-1,CASSPIGGDTEAFF,TGTGCCAGCAGCCCCATTGGGGGGGACACTGAAGCTTTCTTT
15,.,TRBV29-1,.,TRBJ1-2,CSVGGIAGVDYGYTF,TGCAGCGTTGGGGGGATAGCAGGGGTAGACTATGGCTACACCTTC
13,.,TRBV9,.,TRBJ2-1,CAVILGGPNEQFF,TGTGCCGTCATCCTGGGCGGCCCAAATGAGCAGTTCTTC